This TCR beta chain was recovered during a study of tumor-infiltrating lymphocytes in oesophageal squamous cell carcinoma. One entry per CDR3 protein, called by TCRdb with MiXCR from the PCR reads. The sample has roughly 14,000 distinct CDR3 sequences; roughly half are singletons. The CDR3 consists of 17 residues. J gave up 1 base and V 1 base, and 7 bases lay outside the gene matches. Germline loops: CDR1 SGHVS, CDR2 FNYEAQ. Specimen: esophageal tumor tissue. The V gene is TRBV7-6, the J gene TRBJ2-7; 10 bases match TRBD1. This TCR came from a female donor with esophageal squamous cell carcinoma. In nucleotides, the CDR3 is TGTGCCAGCAGCTTAGTTACCGGGACAGGGGATTCCTACGAGCAGTACTTC. It specifies CASSLVTGTGDSYEQYF.